Listed below are T cell receptor beta chains from one sample, sequenced in a study of blood T cells in healthy people across ages. TCRdb processed the 5' RACE reads anew with MiXCR; each CDR3 protein has one entry. The data contain around 1.5 million distinct CDR3 sequences, roughly 32% of them seen just once; the ten biggest clones take up about 11%. The specimen was blood. These receptors were collected from a woman aged 25-40 years in good health. The CDR3 runs from the conserved cysteine through the conserved F or W. D genes are given only for firm matches. Part of the rows lack a size; the others show once, few, many or a class for expanded clones.

j_gene: TRBJ1-1
d_gene: NA
v_gene: TRBV12-3/TRBV12-4
abundance: NA
CDR3aa: CASSRQGGGTEAFF
CDR3nt: TGTGCCAGCAGCCGCCAAGGGGGAGGCACTGAAGCTTTCTTT

j_gene: TRBJ2-7
d_gene: NA
v_gene: TRBV18
abundance: many
CDR3aa: CASSQRGDEQYF
CDR3nt: TGTGCCAGCTCCCAAAGGGGTGACGAGCAGTACTTC

j_gene: TRBJ2-7
d_gene: TRBD1
v_gene: TRBV12-3/TRBV12-4
abundance: few
CDR3aa: CASSTGCYEQYF
CDR3nt: TGTGCCAGCTCGACAGGGTGCTACGAGCAGTACTTC

j_gene: TRBJ1-1
d_gene: NA
v_gene: TRBV3-1
abundance: few
CDR3aa: CASSQGQSNTEAFF
CDR3nt: TGTGCCAGCAGCCAAGGACAGTCGAACACTGAAGCTTTCTTT

j_gene: TRBJ1-1
d_gene: TRBD1
v_gene: TRBV6-1
abundance: few
CDR3aa: CASSPPGTGGRGGSTEAFF
CDR3nt: TGTGCCAGCAGTCCCCCCGGGACAGGGGGCCGCGGGGGGTCCACTGAAGCTTTCTTT

j_gene: TRBJ2-7
d_gene: TRBD2
v_gene: TRBV27
abundance: NA
CDR3aa: CASSLWGRASTRYEQYF
CDR3nt: TGTGCCAGCAGTTTATGGGGGAGGGCCAGCACGCGCTACGAGCAGTACTTC

j_gene: TRBJ2-4
d_gene: NA
v_gene: TRBV28
abundance: NA
CDR3aa: CASSFEGDAKNIQYF
CDR3nt: TGTGCCAGCAGTTTCGAAGGGGACGCCAAAAACATTCAGTACTTC

j_gene: TRBJ1-5
d_gene: NA
v_gene: TRBV21-1
abundance: NA
CDR3aa: CASSKDVTVPPQHF
CDR3nt: TGTGCCAGCAGCAAAGATGTGACAGTCCCGCCCCAGCATTTT

j_gene: TRBJ2-7
d_gene: NA
v_gene: TRBV21-1
abundance: few
CDR3aa: CASSKEEDEQYF
CDR3nt: TGTGCCAGCAGCAAAGAAGAGGACGAGCAGTACTTC

j_gene: TRBJ1-6
d_gene: NA
v_gene: TRBV27
abundance: few
CDR3aa: CASSAFNGRDSPLHF
CDR3nt: TGTGCCAGCAGTGCCTTTAACGGACGGGATTCACCCCTCCACTTT

j_gene: TRBJ2-6
d_gene: NA
v_gene: TRBV20-1
abundance: NA
CDR3aa: CSARESSGANVLTF
CDR3nt: TGCAGTGCTAGAGAATCTTCTGGGGCCAACGTCCTGACTTTC

j_gene: TRBJ2-3
d_gene: NA
v_gene: TRBV25-1
abundance: many
CDR3aa: CASSESGTSTDTQYF
CDR3nt: TGTGCCAGCAGTGAGAGCGGAACTAGCACAGATACGCAGTATTTT

j_gene: TRBJ2-3
d_gene: NA
v_gene: TRBV6-1
abundance: NA
CDR3aa: CASGRACRDLRLGTQYF
CDR3nt: TGTGCCAGCGGTCGCGCATGCCGGGACCTCCGTCTAGGTACGCAGTATTTT

j_gene: TRBJ1-4
d_gene: NA
v_gene: TRBV5-1
abundance: few
CDR3aa: CASSLPGPNEKLFF
CDR3nt: TGCGCCAGCAGCTTACCGGGACCTAATGAAAAACTGTTTTTT

j_gene: TRBJ2-1
d_gene: TRBD2
v_gene: TRBV4-1
abundance: many
CDR3aa: CASRTSGSGEQFF
CDR3nt: TGCGCCAGCCGGACTAGCGGGAGTGGTGAGCAGTTCTTC

j_gene: TRBJ1-6
d_gene: NA
v_gene: TRBV7-9
abundance: NA
CDR3aa: CASSLALGKRDNSPLHF
CDR3nt: TGTGCCAGCAGCTTAGCGCTAGGGAAGAGGGACAATTCACCCCTCCACTTT

j_gene: TRBJ2-7
d_gene: TRBD1
v_gene: TRBV15
abundance: few
CDR3aa: CATSRGDRGTHEQYF
CDR3nt: TGTGCCACCAGCAGAGGGGACAGGGGTACCCACGAGCAGTACTTC

j_gene: TRBJ1-1
d_gene: NA
v_gene: TRBV16
abundance: NA
CDR3aa: CASSQSPGGNTEAFF
CDR3nt: TGTGCCAGCAGCCAATCGCCGGGAGGGAACACTGAAGCTTTCTTT

j_gene: TRBJ2-7
d_gene: NA
v_gene: TRBV12-3/TRBV12-4
abundance: NA
CDR3aa: CASSAWDGEDEQYF
CDR3nt: TGTGCCAGCAGCGCCTGGGACGGGGAGGACGAGCAGTACTTC

j_gene: TRBJ2-7
d_gene: NA
v_gene: TRBV12-3/TRBV12-4
abundance: many
CDR3aa: CASSQDIPDEQYF
CDR3nt: TGTGCCAGCAGCCAGGACATCCCGGACGAGCAGTACTTC

j_gene: TRBJ2-1
d_gene: NA
v_gene: TRBV15
abundance: few
CDR3aa: CATSSRISHEQFF
CDR3nt: TGTGCCACCAGCAGCAGAATTTCCCATGAGCAGTTCTTC

j_gene: TRBJ2-7
d_gene: NA
v_gene: TRBV27
abundance: few
CDR3aa: CATRGQWSYEQYF
CDR3nt: TGTGCCACCAGAGGACAGTGGAGCTACGAGCAGTACTTC

j_gene: TRBJ1-2
d_gene: NA
v_gene: TRBV11-2
abundance: once
CDR3aa: CASRIGGGRDGHTF
CDR3nt: TGTGCCAGCAGGATAGGGGGAGGAAGGGACGGCCACACCTTC

j_gene: TRBJ1-6
d_gene: TRBD1
v_gene: TRBV3-1
abundance: NA
CDR3aa: CASSLGQGGSYNSALHF
CDR3nt: TGTGCCAGCAGCCTCGGACAGGGGGGGAGCTATAATTCGGCCCTCCACTTT

j_gene: TRBJ1-2
d_gene: NA
v_gene: TRBV20-1
abundance: few
CDR3aa: CSALLRGGSYGYTF
CDR3nt: TGCAGTGCCTTATTGAGAGGCGGGAGCTATGGCTACACCTTC

j_gene: TRBJ1-6
d_gene: NA
v_gene: TRBV9
abundance: NA
CDR3aa: CASSVSQGDSPLHF
CDR3nt: TGTGCCAGCAGCGTCTCACAGGGCGACTCACCCCTCCACTTT

j_gene: TRBJ2-1
d_gene: NA
v_gene: TRBV25-1
abundance: few
CDR3aa: CASSESRRPLSDEQFF
CDR3nt: TGTGCCAGCAGTGAATCCCGGCGTCCGCTTAGCGATGAGCAGTTCTTC

j_gene: TRBJ1-2
d_gene: NA
v_gene: TRBV4-1
abundance: many
CDR3aa: CASSLMEGVDLRGYTF
CDR3nt: TGCGCCAGCAGCCTGATGGAGGGGGTAGACCTTCGTGGCTACACCTTC

j_gene: TRBJ2-7
d_gene: NA
v_gene: TRBV28
abundance: NA
CDR3aa: CASSRKGYEQYF
CDR3nt: TGTGCCAGCAGCCGTAAAGGCTACGAGCAGTACTTC

j_gene: TRBJ2-5
d_gene: NA
v_gene: TRBV27
abundance: NA
CDR3aa: CASSLTPVGRETQYF
CDR3nt: TGTGCCAGCAGTTTGACCCCAGTTGGACGGGAGACCCAGTACTTC

j_gene: TRBJ2-7
d_gene: TRBD1
v_gene: TRBV5-4
abundance: NA
CDR3aa: CASSIRQGALYEQYF
CDR3nt: TGTGCCAGCAGCATACGCCAGGGGGCGCTGTACGAGCAGTACTTC

j_gene: TRBJ2-3
d_gene: NA
v_gene: TRBV4-1
abundance: many
CDR3aa: CASSQHGQGRSTDTQYF
CDR3nt: TGCGCCAGCAGCCAACACGGACAAGGTCGAAGCACAGATACGCAGTATTTT

j_gene: TRBJ1-1
d_gene: NA
v_gene: TRBV15
abundance: NA
CDR3aa: CTTSRVGNTEAFF
CDR3nt: TGTACCACCAGCAGAGTGGGGAACACTGAAGCTTTCTTT